A single sample is the source of the 9 T cell receptor beta chains below, sequenced in a study of shared clonotypes between healthy human individuals. Produced via immunoSEQ multiplex PCR; TCRdb's table is partial and in-frame only. The sample lists some 1 million clones; about three quarters were seen once. Sequenced input: memory CD4+ T cells sorted from blood. The subset is: CD45RA-negative fraction. These receptors came from a man between 18 and 29 years old in good health.

Notes on this clone: This may arise from a read error, as a much more abundant clone is one base away. This specimen includes other DNA sequences encoding the same CDR3. V and J are TRBV7-2 and TRBJ2-3; no reliable D call. Trimming took 5 bases from V and 0 from J, leaving 3 bases between them. The CDR3 contains 12 residues. Per the germline V gene, CDR1 is SGHTA and CDR2 is FQGNSA. The CDR3 is CASSPSTDTQYF. As DNA, the CDR3 is TGTGCCAGCAGCCCTAGCACAGATACGCAGTATTTT. Supplemented by reference TRBV7-2 and TRBJ2-3, the full variable domain reads GAGVSQSPSNKVTEKGKDVELRCDPISGHTALYWYRQSLGQGLEFLIYFQGNSAPDKSGLPSDRFSAERTGGSVSTLTIQRTQQEDSAVYLCASSPSTDTQYFGPGTRLTVL.

This sequence joins TRBV7-2 and TRBJ1-2; D not certain. The ends were cut back, 2 bases at V and 7 bases at J, with 5 bases in the middle. CDR3 size: 11 residues. In germline, CDR1 is SGHTA, CDR2 FQGNSA. Here the CDR3 reads CASSLISGYTF. DNA for the CDR3: TGTGCCAGCAGCTTAATATCTGGCTACACCTTC.

The chain links TRBV5-6 to TRBJ2-7; unclear D gene. The V end was cut by 7 bases, the J end by 2 bases, with 10 bases between. Germline V CDR1 and CDR2: SGHDT, YYEEEE. The CDR3 length is 12 residues. The CDR3 protein is CASALGTYEQYF. CDR3 DNA sequence: TGTGCCAGCGCCCTCGGAACCTACGAGCAGTACTTC.

The CDR3 loop is CAWRDSGYEQYF. CDR3 DNA: TGTGCCTGGCGGGACTCCGGCTACGAGCAGTACTTC. The V call is TRBV30, the J call TRBJ2-7; weak D call: TRBD2 (6 bases). CDR1 and CDR2 (germline): GTSNPN, SVGIG (reference sequence). Trimming cost V 5 bases and J 3 bases, with 11 bases left between them. The CDR3 is 12 residues long. The variable domain in full, with the rest retrieved from reference TRBV30 and TRBJ2-7, is SQTIHQWPATLVQPVGSPLSLECTVEGTSNPNLYWYRQAAGRGLQLLFYSVGIGQISSEVPQNLSASRPQDRQFILSSKKLLLSDSGFYLCAWRDSGYEQYFGPGTRLTVT.

In its sample, this clone was seen once. The chain recombines TRBV5-1 with TRBJ2-1; 7 bases align to TRBD2. Per the germline V gene, CDR1 is SGHRS and CDR2 is YFSETQ. CDR3 length equals 13 residues. Trimming cost V 4 bases and J 7 bases; bases outside gene matches: 5. Here the CDR3 reads CASSEGLPNEQFF. The DNA of the CDR3 is TGCGCCAGCAGCGAGGGACTACCTAATGAGCAGTTCTTC.

The genes are TRBV5-1 and TRBJ1-5; TRBD1 might be the D (5 bases). Looked up from germline, CDR1 is SGHRS and CDR2 is YFSETQ. Deletions cut 0 bases from V and 1 base from J, with 8 bases between. The CDR3 sequence is 15 residues long. CDR3 loop: CASSLGDQSNQPQHF. CDR3 bases: TGCGCCAGCAGCTTGGGGGACCAAAGCAATCAGCCCCAGCATTTT. The entire variable domain, with the rest obtained from reference TRBV5-1 and TRBJ1-5, is as follows: KAGVTQTPRYLIKTRGQQVTLSCSPISGHRSVSWYQQTPGQGLQFLFEYFSETQRNKGNFPGRFSGRQFSNSRSEMNVSTLELGDSALYLCASSLGDQSNQPQHFGDGTRLSIL.

This sequence joins TRBV9 and TRBJ1-6; D is uncertain. The CDR3 loop spans 14 amino acids. Germline loops: CDR1 SGDLS, CDR2 YYNGEE. The V and J ends lost 0 bases and 14 bases respectively, with 15 bases between them. CDR3 sequence (DNA): TGTGCCAGCAGCGTAGGCTCACTGCCCGGGGCCCTCCACTTT. It codes for CASSVGSLPGALHF.

Ten or more counts support this clone. The chain links TRBV5-1 to TRBJ1-2, with 10 bases that match TRBD1. The length of the CDR3 is 14 residues. V dropped 4 bases and J dropped 5; count of bases not matched to a gene: 5. CDR1 and CDR2 from the germline V gene are SGHRS and YFSETQ. CDR3 in DNA: TGCGCCAGCAGCGAGGGGACAGGGGTTTATGGCTACACCTTC. This gives the protein CASSEGTGVYGYTF.

The sample holds one count of this clone. The chain joins TRBV5-1 to TRBJ2-3; D is unresolved. The CDR3 length is 14 residues. The V gene lost 5 bases and the J gene lost 2 bases, with 12 bases spanning the gap. The germline V gene encodes CDR1 SGHRS and CDR2 YFSETQ. The CDR3 sequence: CASSWSRDTDTQYF. In DNA, the CDR3 is TGCGCCAGCAGTTGGAGCCGTGACACAGATACGCAGTATTTT.